The 9 T cell receptor beta chains presented below share a single source sample, sequenced in a study of shared clonotypes between healthy human individuals. The repertoire was sequenced with immunoSEQ multiplex PCR; TCRdb's copy has only in-frame clones and lacks some. The repertoire includes fewer than 3 million clones, 85% to 95% of them detected once, and approximately 0.4% sits in the top ten. Sequencing was performed on naive CD4+ T cells from PBMCs. Indicated subset: CD45RA+ positively selected. Receptors were obtained from a man aged 18 to 35 in good health. Some clones in this sample may be carry-over from other donors' samples.

The V gene is TRBV7-8, the J gene TRBJ1-5; D gene unclear. The CDR3 loop spans 12 amino acids. Between the trimmed V and J ends, which lost 5 bases and 7 bases, there was a span of 9 bases. CDR1 is SGHVS, CDR2 FQNEAQ, per germline. This CDR3 reads CASSPHEQPQHF. The CDR3 region has the DNA TGTGCCAGCAGCCCCCACGAACAGCCCCAGCATTTT. Looking up the rest from reference TRBV7-8 and TRBJ1-5 gives the full variable domain: GAGVSQSPRYKVAKRGQDVALRCDPISGHVSLFWYQQALGQGPEFLTYFQNEAQLDKSGLPSDRFFAERPEGSVSTLKIQRTQQEDSAVYLCASSPHEQPQHFGDGTRLSIL.

The V and J genes are TRBV9 and TRBJ2-3, with TRBD1 matching 7 bases. Germline CDR1 and CDR2: SGDLS and YYNGEE. The J segment lost 5 bases and the V segment lost 4 bases, leaving 4 bases of the junction unmatched. CDR3 length equals 13 residues. CDR3 DNA sequence: TGTGCCAGCAGCCCGGGACAGAAAGATACGCAGTATTTT. Its translation is CASSPGQKDTQYF. Complete variable domain (other parts from reference TRBV9 and TRBJ2-3): DSGVTQTPKHLITATGQRVTLRCSPRSGDLSVYWYQQSLDQGLQFLIQYYNGEERAKGNILERFSAQQFPDLHSELNLSSLELGDSALYFCASSPGQKDTQYFGPGTRLTVL.

The chain couples TRBV7-2 to TRBJ2-7; no clear D gene. The V gene's germline CDR1 is SGHTA and CDR2 FQGNSA. This CDR3 contains 11 residues. Trimming took off 4 bases at V and 7 bases at J, with 8 bases between the two ends. This CDR3 reads CASSSAQEQYF. The CDR3 DNA sequence: TGTGCCAGCAGCTCGGCCCAGGAGCAGTACTTC.

The rearrangement uses TRBV7-2 and TRBJ1-1; D is possibly TRBD1 (5 bases). The CDR3 covers 14 residues. The V gene's germline CDR1 is SGHTA and CDR2 FQGNSA. The V gene lost 3 bases and the J gene lost 3 bases, with 11 bases spanning the gap. In DNA, the CDR3 is TGTGCCAGCAGCTTTGCTCCCAGGGACACTGAAGCTTTCTTT. This sequence encodes CASSFAPRDTEAFF.

The chain links TRBV11-1 to TRBJ2-1; 7 nucleotides line up with TRBD2. CDR3 length equals 15 residues. J was trimmed by 4 bases and V by 6 bases; bases with no gene match: 9. Germline CDR1 and CDR2: SGHAT and FQDESV (reference sequence). The CDR3 DNA is TGTGCCAGCAGAGGAAGCGGGACCGCGTACAATGAGCAGTTCTTC. It yields the protein CASRGSGTAYNEQFF.

The chain is built from TRBV25-1 and TRBJ1-3, with D perhaps matching TRBD1 (5 bases). Germline loops: CDR1 MGHDK, CDR2 SYGVNS. The V gene lost 6 bases and the J gene lost 3 bases, with 21 bases spanning the gap. This CDR3 has 17 residues. CDR3 region: CASSSTSGLNSGNTIYF. The DNA for the CDR3 is TGTGCCAGCAGCTCCACCTCAGGGCTAAATAGTGGAAACACCATATATTTT.

The V gene is TRBV28, the J gene TRBJ1-2; D is unresolved. CDR3 length: 14 amino acids. V was trimmed by 7 bases and J by 7 bases, leaving 19 bases between them. Germline V CDR1 and CDR2: MDHEN, SYDVKM. The CDR3 is CASIGPGRLGGYTF. The CDR3 DNA reads as TGTGCCAGCATCGGGCCTGGGCGGTTAGGTGGCTACACCTTC.

The chain couples TRBV4-1 to TRBJ2-1; D is ambiguous. Germline V gives CDR1 MGHRA, CDR2 YSYEKL. Trimming took 6 bases from V and 4 from J, leaving 13 bases between them. CDR3 size: 14 residues. The CDR3: CASRPFGIYNEQFF. The DNA for the CDR3 is TGCGCCAGCAGACCCTTTGGGATATACAATGAGCAGTTCTTC.

V and J are TRBV28 and TRBJ1-5; TRBD1 matches at 8 bases. The V gene's germline CDR1 is MDHEN and CDR2 SYDVKM. After removal of 6 bases from V and 3 bases from J, the junction contained 7 bases not matched to a gene. The CDR3 has 15 amino acids. The CDR3 nucleotides read TGTGCCAGCAGCACGGACAGGGTGGCCAATCAGCCCCAGCATTTT. It translates to CASSTDRVANQPQHF.